This T cell receptor (beta chain) appears in the sequencing data of a study of OX40 agonist ivuxolimab in advanced cancers. The assay was immunoSEQ multiplex PCR, and TCRdb's table has in-frame clones only and misses some. The sample consists of 13,000 to 15,000 clones, 70% to 75% of them appearing once. The CDR3 is 15 residues long. V trimming: 10 bases; J trimming: 5 bases; junction bases outside the gene matches: 8. CDR1 is SNHLY and CDR2 is FYNNEI in the germline V gene. The chain employs TRBV2 and TRBJ2-5; 15 bases are a match to TRBD2. The TCR sequence derives from an adult with an advanced solid tumor such as melanoma, head and neck, liver or kidney cancer. The starting material was CD4+ or CD8+ T cells sorted from blood, obtained in a trial of the OX40 agonist ivuxolimab. The DNA for the CDR3 is TGTGCCATCGGCGGGACTAGCGGGGGGCCGGAGACCCAGTACTTC. Its translation is CAIGGTSGGPETQYF.